This T cell receptor (beta chain) was sequenced during a study of breast tumors, draining lymph nodes, adjacent tissues. Overall study findings and caveats: Compared with lymph nodes, tumors were less diverse; compared with nontumor tissue, more. Most tumor T cells seemingly derive from lymph node, then expand in tumor. That most tumor T cells come from lymph nodes remained unproven. Luminal-like breast cancer showed significantly greater tumor-nontumor repertoire similarity than basal-like breast cancer did.

One entry per CDR3 protein, called by TCRdb with MiXCR from the multiplex PCR reads. The table records roughly 130,000 distinct CDR3 sequences, about 20% of them present only once. Germline CDR1 MNHNS, CDR2 SASEGT. The CDR3 spans 14 residues. The J segment lost 6 bases and the V segment lost 5 bases, leaving 2 bases of the junction unmatched. Breast cancer patients provided tissue from their axillary draining lymph nodes. This clonotype was counted many times. Its antigen is unknown. The TCR comes from a female donor with breast cancer. Some clones in this sample may be carry-over from other donors' samples. Material: axillary lymph node tissue. The chain joins TRBV6-1 to TRBJ2-1; 12 nucleotides match TRBD2. The CDR3 loop is CASSTSGRPNEQFF. CDR3 in DNA: TGTGCCAGCAGTACTAGCGGGAGGCCCAATGAGCAGTTCTTC.